These 11 T cell receptor beta chains came from one sample sequenced in a study of cytomegalovirus exposure and HLA in healthy donors. The primer mix had 60 Vbeta and 13 Jbeta primers. Sequencing used immunoSEQ multiplex PCR; TCRdb keeps in-frame clones, though not all of them. The sample records some 150,000 clones, over 75% being singletons. Sequenced: PBMCs. The receptors were gathered from a woman between 25 and 40 years old in good health and CMV-seronegative.

The chain joins TRBV7-2 to TRBJ2-5; TRBD2 matches at 7 bases. Germline loops: CDR1 SGHTA, CDR2 FQGNSA. V lost 1 base and J lost 2; bases outside the gene matches: 4. This CDR3 has 15 residues. The CDR3 nucleotides are TGTGCCAGCAGCTTAGTCCGGGGGGAACAAGAGACCCAGTACTTC. This translates into CASSLVRGEQETQYF.

The chain combines TRBV7-2 with TRBJ2-7; weak D call: TRBD1 (5 bases). Germline lookup yields CDR1 SGHTA and CDR2 FQGNSA. There are 15 residues in the CDR3. Trimming pared 0 bases from V and 6 bases from J, leaving 15 bases between. The chain's CDR3 is CASSLARQGMGEQYF. Written as DNA, the CDR3 is TGTGCCAGCAGCTTAGCCCGGCAGGGCATGGGCGAGCAGTACTTC.

The chain employs TRBV5-1 and TRBJ1-1, with D unclear. This CDR3 region has 15 residues. Germline V CDR1 and CDR2: SGHRS, YFSETQ. The V and J ends lost 5 bases and 1 base respectively, with 15 bases between them. The CDR3 spells CASSLISGGNTEAFF. The CDR3 region has the DNA TGCGCCAGCAGTTTGATATCGGGAGGGAACACTGAAGCTTTCTTT. The complete variable domain, with remaining parts taken from reference TRBV5-1 and TRBJ1-1, reads KAGVTQTPRYLIKTRGQQVTLSCSPISGHRSVSWYQQTPGQGLQFLFEYFSETQRNKGNFPGRFSGRQFSNSRSEMNVSTLELGDSALYLCASSLISGGNTEAFFGQGTRLTVV.

The V call is TRBV4-2, the J call TRBJ1-3; D gene uncertain. Trimming removed 0 bases from V and 0 bases from J, with 6 bases in between. The CDR3 has 15 amino acids. Per germline, CDR1 LGHNA and CDR2 YNFKEQ. CDR3 loop: CASSQDSHSGNTIYF. The DNA of the CDR3 is TGTGCCAGCAGCCAAGACAGTCACTCTGGAAACACCATATATTTT.

Points on this clone: The same CDR3 can be traced to other DNA sequences in this sample. The chain combines TRBV19 with TRBJ2-1; a weak D match, TRBD2 (6 bases). Germline V gives CDR1 LNHDA, CDR2 SQIVND (reference sequence). Trimming removed 3 bases at V and 10 bases at J, with 10 bases between. The CDR3 has 12 residues. The CDR3, as DNA: TGTGCCAGTAGTATTTCGGGGAGGGAGCAGTTCTTC. Its protein product is CASSISGREQFF.

The chain carries TRBV7-7 and TRBJ2-7; 11 bases are shared with TRBD1. V shed 4 bases, J shed 3 bases, and the junction held 5 bases outside the gene matches. The CDR3 extends over 15 amino acids. Germline V lookup: CDR1 SSHAT, CDR2 FNYEAQ (reference sequence). The CDR3 loop is CASSSPGQGDYEQYF. The CDR3 DNA reads as TGTGCCAGCAGCTCACCGGGACAGGGGGACTACGAGCAGTACTTC.

This chain joins TRBV7-3 and TRBJ2-3; TRBD1 matches at 8 bases. Germline assignment: CDR1 SGHTA and CDR2 FQGTGA. This CDR3 region has 16 residues. With V trimmed by 5 bases and J by 6 bases, 13 bases remained unmatched. The CDR3 reads CASSPAIGQGFDTQYF. The CDR3 DNA reads TGTGCCAGCAGCCCAGCAATAGGACAGGGATTTGATACGCAGTATTTT.

This rearrangement joins TRBV18 to TRBJ1-5; the match to TRBD1 covers 7 bases. The J segment lost 7 bases and the V segment lost 2 bases, leaving 8 bases of the junction unmatched. Germline lookup yields CDR1 KGHSH and CDR2 LQKENI. This CDR3 has 15 amino acids. The CDR3 here is CASSPGTALGQPQHF. The CDR3 coding sequence is TGTGCCAGCTCACCAGGGACAGCCTTGGGACAGCCCCAGCATTTT.

J is TRBJ1-6 and V is TRBV19; 7 bases fit TRBD1. The germline gives CDR1 LNHDA, CDR2 SQIVND (reference sequence). V was clipped by 3 bases and J by 9 bases; unmatched bases: 11. The CDR3 is made up of 16 amino acids. CDR3 coding DNA: TGTGCCAGTAGTATCGCCGGACAGGTGGTAGGTTCACCCCTCCACTTT. Amino acids: CASSIAGQVVGSPLHF.

This sequence joins TRBV28 and TRBJ2-7, with D possibly TRBD1 on 5 matching bases. Trimming cost V 6 bases and J 5 bases, with 17 bases left between them. The CDR3 extends over 14 amino acids. Germline loops: CDR1 MDHEN, CDR2 SYDVKM. CDR3 nucleotides: TGTGCCAGCAGGAGTCGGCAGGGTAGGCACGAGCAGTACTTC. Protein product: CASRSRQGRHEQYF.

This clone appeared once. The chain employs TRBV7-8 and TRBJ1-5; 10 bases line up with TRBD1. The germline V gene has CDR1 SGHVS and CDR2 FQNEAQ. V lost 5 bases, J lost 7 bases, and 8 bases stayed unmatched. This CDR3 region has 15 residues. For the CDR3, the DNA is TGTGCCAGCAGCACCAGACAGGGGGCAGGGCAGCCCCAGCATTTT. Its translation: CASSTRQGAGQPQHF.